The TCR beta chain under discussion was sequenced for a study of cytomegalovirus exposure and HLA in healthy donors (dated by TCRdb to 2016 to 2017). Study-wide context: According to an earlier analysis of around 600 of the donors, roughly 180 million T cells yielded over 100 million unique TCR beta sequences and about 300 Gb of sequence data. An earlier analysis of approximately 630 of the donors applied high-throughput TCR beta sequencing to assess whether each TCR beta V gene segment acted as functional or pseudogenic. To predict cytomegalovirus infection status, the study brought together high-throughput TCR immunosequencing, statistical association of individual TCRs with disease status, and machine learning. Rather than using new phenotypic data, the later analysis identified candidate immune exposures from TCR beta sequences and from how often those sequences occurred across donors. The number of typed donors differed by locus: roughly 629-640 for A, B, C, DRB1 and DQB1; some 540 for DQA1; 606 for DPA1; and 400 to 480 for DPB1. Every discovery cohort repertoire had been produced on one sequencing platform. Class I and class II HLA loci were covered by the typing at four-digit resolution. Of the approximately 370 genotyped donors, 70% to 90% were placed in the genetic ancestry cluster associated with self-reported Caucasian donors. Donor age, sex, ethnicity and CMV serostatus were compiled together with the repertoire data. The aim of the study was to test whether cataloging public T cell receptors could identify signatures of past pathogen exposure. A later analysis re-analyzed previously published TCR beta repertoires from 660 or so donors and added high-resolution HLA genotyping to study TCR occurrence patterns. Approximately 300 gigabases of sequencing data and tens of millions of unique TCR sequences were included in an early release covering roughly 600 HLA-typed donors. The study used immunosequencing to profile the T cell repertoires of approximately 630 subjects and linked those repertoires to cytomegalovirus serostatus. Roughly 5 DR-DQ haplotypes were handled as single units for association and clustering, since linkage in the cohort was strong. In a later genetic analysis, genome-wide SNP genotypes for about 65% of the 666 donors were used, and that subset was treated as a discovery cohort. Among 300 to 500 genotyped donors of the cohort, an average of about 240,000 unique TCR beta nucleotide sequences was sequenced per donor, of which about 20% were non-productive. In addition to the first cohort of 666 subjects, a separate validation cohort of over 90 different subjects was used. General conclusions and limits of the study: Roughly uniform sequencing depth across donors was assumed in presence/absence analyses, although this assumption may not hold. In the study, approximately 160 TCR beta chains were listed as associated with cytomegalovirus. A group of highly shared sequence variants was considered likely to be a technical artifact of the sequencing pipeline. A later analysis reported that several top co-occurrence clusters appeared linked to parvovirus B19, influenza, CMV and Epstein-Barr virus. In a later analysis, most CMV-associated TCR beta chains were found to appear HLA-restricted, with HLA associations seemingly driven largely by CMV exposure. Broadly in line with IMGT annotations, most TCR beta V segments showed up in productive rearrangements about 87% or about 30% of the time in an earlier analysis of around 550 of the donors. Only TCR beta chains were sequenced in this cohort, and the absence of alpha or paired-chain data limited detectable features. Because the 87-base-pair reads could not distinguish some IMGT-functional V segments, including TRBV6-2 and TRBV6-3, those segments were excluded. In a later analysis, HLA-associated TCR beta chains were found to be more clonally expanded and to have lower generation probabilities than equally common non-associated chains. Because counts were too low, approximately 18 rarely observed V segments, including chromosome 9 orphons, were excluded from the earlier analysis of around 590 of the donors. While some public TCRs were present in many individuals, most TCR sequences turned up only very rarely across donors. A later analysis found that TCR association rates varied across HLA loci, with DRB1 alleles showing the most associated TCRs and HLA-C alleles the fewest. Correlated functional status among segregating V segments might be attributable to linkage disequilibrium, but an unknown experimental factor could not be ruled out. For the cohort, immune exposure information was limited to CMV serostatus. Assigning TCR associations to individual alleles was difficult when HLA alleles, especially DR and DQ, strongly co-occurred. A further reported finding was that TCR beta sequences accurately predicted the HLA-A and HLA-B alleles for most subjects in the first cohort. A later genetic analysis reported fewer N-insertions in productive TCRs among donors in an Asian-associated ancestry cluster than the roughly 650-donor mean. The authors suggested that the approach could potentially be extended to other disease states and immunological phenotypes. A later analysis associated 16,951 TCR beta sequences with specific HLA alleles at a false discovery rate of 0.05. Cytomegalovirus status was reported to be diagnosed by the classifier with high specificity and sensitivity in both the original and validation cohorts. Three of the identified cytomegalovirus-associated TCR beta chains were confirmed in vitro to be specific for cytomegalovirus antigens. A later genetic analysis associated a missense DCLRE1C variant with V-gene and J-gene trimming of TCR beta chains, and an independent cohort replicated the association. Because some donors lacked HLA typing at each locus, the association tests relied only on the typed subset.

The cohort was made up of several hundred healthy bone marrow donors. Cohort members were all nominally healthy when sampled, although unrecorded immune exposures were likely present. The donor tested CMV seronegative, placing the donor among the 300 to 450 seronegative members of the cohort. Every donor gave a peripheral blood sample, and the peripheral blood mononuclear cells from that sample were used for TCR beta sequencing. Genomic DNA was extracted from the blood cell samples with the Qiagen DNeasy Blood Extraction Kit. A word on this clone: The target of this receptor is not known. Per-base qualities were not stored, and no clone one base away is much larger.

From the cysteine through the phenylalanine, the CDR3 covers 16 amino acids. The only DNA kept is the CDR3, 48 bases in frame from the first base. The V end loses 4 bases and the J end loses 5 bases, and a stretch of 20 bases separates them. From the germline V gene, CDR1 is LGHNA and CDR2 is YNFKEQ. The protocol used for the library was the immunoSEQ multiplex PCR assay. For the multiplex PCR, a mixture combining 60 forward primers for TCR Vbeta segments and 13 reverse primers for TCR Jbeta segments was used. The CDR3 region of rearranged TCR beta genes was amplified from genomic DNA with a multiplex PCR assay. On the Illumina HiSeq System, the amplified TCR beta libraries were sequenced as 87-base-pair reads. The paper's data handling went like this. In a later analysis, 77 million or so unique TCR beta chains were counted across the 666 repertoires, and around 11 million of these chains were shared by at least two donors. Raw reads were error-corrected and collapsed into unique sequences by a nearest-neighbor algorithm in which closely related sequences were merged to remove PCR and sequencing errors. Alignment of CDR3 sequences to IMGT reference sequences was used to assign V, D and J gene segments. For a sequence to be retained, a match of at least six nucleotides was required to both a V gene segment and a J gene segment. Rearrangements were called productive when the CDR3 lacked stop codons and stayed in frame with V and J; all others were non-productive. CDR3 was defined by IMGT convention, running from the second conserved V-encoded cysteine to the conserved J-encoded phenylalanine. The earlier analysis of roughly 590 of the donors excluded any sequence lacking an unambiguous match to a single V gene segment. In an earlier analysis of around 600 of the donors, V segments were called functional above 56.7% productive rearrangements and were called segregating when the between-donor standard deviation exceeded 5%. A statistical classification framework was built for diagnosing cytomegalovirus status from the catalog of TCR beta chain sequences. In a later analysis, V and J genes were assigned by comparing TCR nucleotide sequences against IMGT/GENE-DB human TR gene sequences. The TCRdist pipeline was used in a later analysis to assign CDR3 sequences and most-parsimonious VDJ recombination scenarios. In a later analysis, every TCR beta chain was defined by the combination of its CDR3 amino acid sequence and its V-gene family, and reads without a unique V-gene family were dropped. A later analysis removed roughly 590 highly shared, low-generation-probability nucleotide sequences to deal with suspected cross-contamination and a sequencing artifact. In a later analysis, a clonal expansion index for each public chain was calculated from normalized within-repertoire ranks of inferred template counts. In a later analysis, generation probabilities were computed with a VDJ recombination model fitted to out-of-frame rearrangements, and the resulting probabilities were checked against IGoR. A later analysis scored TCR-TCR, TCR-HLA and TCR-CMV co-occurrence with hypergeometric tests, applying a repertoire-size bias correction to TCR pairs. In a later analysis, false discovery rates were estimated by permuting HLA or CMV assignments 20 times. A later analysis grouped co-occurring TCRs with DBSCAN, adding TCRdist sequence similarity when clustering within HLA-allele-positive subsets. Repertoires with fewer than 30,000 or more than 120,000 public chains were left out of co-occurrence clustering, as were about five repertoires with anomalous nucleotide sharing. In its TCRdb copy, this immuneACCESS table keeps in-frame sequences only and misses some clones. Where compared with another copy, unresolved V genes explain less than half of these, and the others have no known cause. V, J and clone size were drawn from that table, and D and trimming were deduced from the DNA. The sample table lists tens of thousands of clones, approximately 57% of them with a count of one. The top ten hold 5% to 6.5% of the sample.

This TCR came from a woman aged 25-40 years in good health and CMV-seronegative. The sample comprised PBMCs. The chain employs TRBV4-2 and TRBJ1-2; TRBD1 is perhaps the D gene, given 6 matching bases. The CDR3 reads CASSLTHRGAEYGYTF. The DNA sequence reads TGTGCCAGCAGCCTCACCCACCGGGGGGCAGAGTATGGCTACACCTTC.